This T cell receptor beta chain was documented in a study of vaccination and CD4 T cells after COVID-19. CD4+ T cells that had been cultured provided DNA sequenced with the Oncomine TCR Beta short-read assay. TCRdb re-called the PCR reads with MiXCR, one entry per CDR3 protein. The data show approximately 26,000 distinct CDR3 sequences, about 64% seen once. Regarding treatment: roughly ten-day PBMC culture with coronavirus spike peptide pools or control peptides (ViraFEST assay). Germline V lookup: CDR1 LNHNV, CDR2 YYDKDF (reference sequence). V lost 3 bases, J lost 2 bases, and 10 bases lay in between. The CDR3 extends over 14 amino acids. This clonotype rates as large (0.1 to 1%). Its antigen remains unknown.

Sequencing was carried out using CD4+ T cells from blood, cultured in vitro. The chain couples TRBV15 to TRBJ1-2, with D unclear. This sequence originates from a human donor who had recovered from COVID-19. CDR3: CATSSLRYNYGYTF. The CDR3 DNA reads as TGTGCCACCAGCAGCCTCCGTTACAACTATGGCTACACCTTC. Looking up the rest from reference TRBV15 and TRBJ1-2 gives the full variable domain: DAMVIQNPRYQVTQFGKPVTLSCSQTLNHNVMYWYQQKSSQAPKLLFHYYDKDFNNEADTPDNFQSRRPNTSFCFLDIRSPGLGDTAMYLCATSSLRYNYGYTFGSGTRLTVV.